Below, 29 T cell receptor beta chains from the same sample are listed, as sequenced in a study of T cells in Graves' hyperthyroidism and ophthalmopathy (dated by TCRdb to between 2019 and 2020). Receptor amplification or capture employed multiplex PCR. The reads were generated on an Illumina HiSeq 2000. The TCR beta CDR3 regions were amplified from the RNA transcripts. A first-round RT-PCR of the TCR CDR3 used the HTBI primer set with the Qiagen OneStep RT-PCR kit. TCRdb trimmed the raw reads at Q25, called clones with MiXCR and kept productive beta chains. Merged by CDR3 protein, the rows form single entries marked with the most common genes and DNA. This sample comprises over 300,000 distinct CDR3 sequences, roughly 13% of them detected only once. 34% of the sample rests with the top ten. The sample consisted of blood. These receptor sequences come from a woman aged 35 to 49 with Graves' ophthalmopathy.

In its sample, this clonotype was seen a few times. The CDR3 bases are TGCAGTGCACCTGGACTAGCGGGGAACACAGATACGCAGTATTTT. Its protein product is CSAPGLAGNTDTQYF. J is TRBJ2-3 and V is TRBV20-1; 12 bases are a match to TRBD2. The CDR3 sequence is 15 residues long. V was pared by 6 bases and J by 2 bases, with 6 bases of the junction left unmatched. Germline CDR1 DFQATT, CDR2 SNEGSKA (reference sequence).

This clonotype occurred many times. The V call is TRBV10-3, the J call TRBJ2-1, with 8 nucleotides matching TRBD2. The junction had 4 bases not matched to a gene; V was cut back by 11 bases and J by 4 bases. The germline V gene encodes CDR1 ENHRY and CDR2 SYGVKD. The CDR3 loop spans 12 amino acids. CDR3 DNA sequence: TGTGCCGGAGCGGGGGTGTACAATGAGCAGTTCTTC. It specifies CAGAGVYNEQFF.

This clonotype was observed a few times. V gene TRBV27 combines with J gene TRBJ1-3, with 8 positions matching TRBD1. This CDR3 is built from 14 residues. Germline CDR1 is MNHEY and CDR2 is SMNVEV (reference sequence). V lost 3 bases and J lost 6; bases outside the gene matches: 4. The chain's CDR3 is CASSFLDRVNTIYF. Written as DNA, the CDR3 is TGTGCCAGCAGTTTCCTGGACAGGGTAAACACCATATATTTT.

This clonotype appeared many times. The rearrangement links TRBV20-1 to TRBJ1-1; 7 positions agree with TRBD1. Per germline, CDR1 DFQATT and CDR2 SNEGSKA (reference sequence). This CDR3 spans 17 amino acids. The V gene end was trimmed by 4 bases and the J gene end by 0 bases; junction bases not matched to a gene: 14. The CDR3 DNA follows: TGCAGTGCTATGGGTGCGGGAAGGGGGCGTGTGAACACTGAAGCTTTCTTT. Translation gives CSAMGAGRGRVNTEAFF.

This clonotype was picked up many times. V usage is TRBV25-1 and J usage is TRBJ1-5; 8 positions agree with TRBD1. CDR1 MGHDK and CDR2 SYGVNS come from the germline V gene. J lost 7 bases, V lost 2 bases, and 4 bases had no gene match. There are 14 residues in the CDR3. This CDR3 is CASSEGQGGQPQHF. In DNA form, the CDR3 reads TGTGCCAGCAGTGAAGGACAGGGCGGGCAGCCCCAGCATTTT.

Note on this clonotype: One base away lies a much larger clone, so this may be a sequencing read error. The chain uses TRBV28 and TRBJ2-7; possible D gene TRBD1, 5 bases. Germline assignment: CDR1 MDHEN and CDR2 SYDVKM. This CDR3 is built from 15 residues. The germline V and J ends were trimmed by 8 bases and 6 bases, with 23 bases remaining between them. The CDR3 bases are TGTGCCAGCGTCCCCGGCGACCTGACAGTTCTCGAGCAGTACTTC. This translates into CASVPGDLTVLEQYF. The full variable domain, its missing parts supplied by reference TRBV28 and TRBJ2-7, is DVKVTQSSRYLVKRTGEKVFLECVQDMDHENMFWYRQDPGLGLRLIYFSYDVKMKEKGDIPEGYSVSREKKERFSLILESASTNQTSMYLCASVPGDLTVLEQYFGPGTRLTVT.

This clonotype was seen many times. The V gene is TRBV27, the J gene TRBJ2-1, with 7 bases fitting TRBD2. Germline-derived CDR1 and CDR2 are MNHEY and SMNVEV (reference sequence). V was clipped by 5 bases and J by 9 bases; unmatched bases: 10. The CDR3 covers 14 residues. Here the CDR3 DNA reads TGTGCCAGCAGTCAGGGCGGGAGAAAGGTTGAGCAGTTCTTC. Amino acids: CASSQGGRKVEQFF.

This clonotype came up many times. The gene calls are TRBV30 and TRBJ2-2; TRBD2 might be the D (6 bases). Germline values: CDR1 GTSNPN, CDR2 SVGIG (reference sequence). The CDR3 is made up of 15 amino acids. The V and J ends lost 3 bases and 5 bases respectively, with 16 bases between them. CDR3 DNA sequence: TGTGCCTGGAGCGTCCTTCTAGCGTCGACCGGGGAGCTGTTTTTT. The encoded protein is CAWSVLLASTGELFF.

This clonotype appeared many times. The rearrangement links TRBV20-1 to TRBJ2-3; TRBD2 might be the D (5 bases). In germline, CDR1 is DFQATT, CDR2 SNEGSKA (reference sequence). The CDR3 contains 13 residues. Trimming pared 6 bases from V and 7 bases from J, leaving 17 bases between. The CDR3 DNA sequence: TGCAGTGCCCCCCCCGGGTCGGGGTATACGCAGTATTTT. Protein: CSAPPGSGYTQYF.

At least ten counts were recorded for this clonotype. The chain has TRBV24-1 and TRBJ2-1, with TRBD1 matching 8 bases. The CDR3 length is 15 residues. CDR1 is KGHDR, CDR2 SFDVKD, per germline. V lost 4 bases and J lost 8; bases outside the gene matches: 9. The DNA of the CDR3 is TGTGCCACCAGTGAGACCGGGACAGGTCTCGATGAGCAGTTCTTC. This encodes CATSETGTGLDEQFF.

The chain links TRBV2 to TRBJ2-1, with D tentatively TRBD1 (6 bases). The germline V gene has CDR1 SNHLY and CDR2 FYNNEI. The CDR3 covers 15 residues. Trimming left V 8 bases short and J 2 bases short, with 16 bases between. CDR3 DNA sequence: TGTGCCAGCCGTACAGACAGGAGCACCTACAATGAGCAGTTCTTC. It is translated as CASRTDRSTYNEQFF.

This chain connects TRBV18 to TRBJ2-3; 10 bases line up with TRBD1. Germline values: CDR1 KGHSH, CDR2 LQKENI. CDR3 size: 15 residues. After removal of 0 bases from V and 5 bases from J, the junction contained 2 bases not matched to a gene. The CDR3: CASSPPGQGLDTQYF. The DNA for the CDR3 is TGTGCCAGCTCACCACCGGGACAGGGGCTAGATACGCAGTATTTT.

This clonotype appeared many times. This chain links TRBV20-1 with TRBJ2-3; possibly TRBD2 for D (5 bases). CDR1 is DFQATT and CDR2 is SNEGSKA in the germline V gene (reference sequence). The CDR3 length is 16 residues. The V end was cut by 6 bases, the J end by 0 bases, with 19 bases between. This CDR3 reads CSASPPLALSTDTQYF. In DNA, the CDR3 is TGCAGTGCCTCCCCCCCTTTAGCGCTTAGCACAGATACGCAGTATTTT.

This chain uses TRBV25-1 with TRBJ2-7; unclear D gene. The V and J ends lost 3 bases and 6 bases respectively, with 9 bases between them. The V gene's germline CDR1 is MGHDK and CDR2 SYGVNS. The CDR3 is made up of 12 amino acids. The CDR3 coding sequence is TGTGCCAGCAGTGAGGGTGTGAGCGAGCAGTACTTC. Translating it yields CASSEGVSEQYF.

At least ten counts were recorded for this clonotype. The chain is built from TRBV19 and TRBJ1-2, with TRBD1 matching over 8 bases. This CDR3 is built from 15 residues. The germline V gene has CDR1 LNHDA and CDR2 SQIVND (reference sequence). After removal of 2 bases from V and 5 bases from J, the junction contained 7 bases not matched to a gene. The CDR3 DNA is TGTGCCAGTAGTATACTATGGACAGGGATTTATGGCTACACCTTC. It is translated as CASSILWTGIYGYTF.

This clonotype was observed many times. The chain carries TRBV28 and TRBJ2-7, with D unresolved. CDR1 and CDR2 from the germline V gene are MDHEN and SYDVKM. This CDR3 has 12 amino acids. V lost 5 bases, J lost 3 bases, and 8 bases lay in between. The CDR3 is CASSRGDYEQYF. The CDR3 DNA sequence: TGTGCCAGCAGTCGAGGTGACTACGAGCAGTACTTC.

The chain links TRBV6-9 to TRBJ2-1; TRBD2 might be the D (7 bases). The CDR3 spans 15 residues. The germline V gene has CDR1 MNHGY and CDR2 SVAAGI. V lost 4 bases to trimming and J lost 6 bases, with 16 bases between them. The CDR3 loop is CASSSLRGGGNEQFF. CDR3 coding DNA: TGTGCCAGCAGTTCCTTACGGGGAGGGGGCAATGAGCAGTTCTTC.

The table lists this clonotype with a few counts. The rearrangement uses TRBV20-1 and TRBJ1-5, with 7 bases fitting TRBD1. Germline V gene sequence: CDR1 DFQATT, CDR2 SNEGSKA (reference sequence). V was clipped by 6 bases and J by 4 bases; unmatched bases: 6. CDR3 length: 13 residues. The CDR3 DNA follows: TGCAGTGCCCGACAGGGAGAGAATCAGCCCCAGCATTTT. This gives the protein CSARQGENQPQHF.

The V gene is TRBV5-1, the J gene TRBJ2-7; a possible D gene is TRBD1 (5 bases). The CDR3 runs to 15 residues. Germline CDR1 reads SGHRS; CDR2 reads YFSETQ. Trimming stripped 0 bases from V and 2 bases from J, with 12 bases between. CDR3 sequence: CASSLVAGITYEQYF. CDR3 coding DNA: TGCGCCAGCAGCTTGGTGGCAGGGATAACCTACGAGCAGTACTTC. Supplemented by reference TRBV5-1 and TRBJ2-7, the full variable domain reads KAGVTQTPRYLIKTRGQQVTLSCSPISGHRSVSWYQQTPGQGLQFLFEYFSETQRNKGNFPGRFSGRQFSNSRSEMNVSTLELGDSALYLCASSLVAGITYEQYFGPGTRLTVT.

This clonotype was picked up many times. This CDR3 reads CASSLGRERSNEQFF. CDR3 DNA sequence: TGTGCCAGCAGCTTAGGGCGTGAGAGGAGCAATGAGCAGTTCTTC. The chain combines TRBV7-8 with TRBJ2-1; D not certain. The CDR3 is 15 residues long. Trimming cost V 1 base and J 6 bases, with 13 bases left between them. Germline lookup yields CDR1 SGHVS and CDR2 FQNEAQ.

This clonotype was recorded at least ten times. The rearrangement links TRBV6-4 to TRBJ2-3, with TRBD2 matching over 12 bases. With 4 bases clipped from V and 4 bases from J, the junction kept 0 bases outside the gene matches. CDR1 is MRHNA and CDR2 is SNTAGT in the germline V gene. The CDR3 is 14 amino acids. The CDR3 region is CASSGTSGADTQYF. The CDR3 DNA is TGTGCCAGCAGTGGGACTAGCGGGGCAGATACGCAGTATTTT.

This clonotype was detected ten times or more. The chain is built from TRBV11-3 and TRBJ2-1; 9 nucleotides align to TRBD2. The J segment lost 7 bases and the V segment lost 4 bases, leaving 8 bases of the junction unmatched. The germline gives CDR1 SGHNT, CDR2 YENEEA. This CDR3 has 15 amino acids. The DNA for the CDR3 is TGTGCCAGCAGCTGGGGGGTAGCGGGGGTAAATGAGCAGTTCTTC. Protein: CASSWGVAGVNEQFF. The full variable domain, its missing parts supplied by reference TRBV11-3 and TRBJ2-1, is EAGVVQSPRYKIIEKKQPVAFWCNPISGHNTLYWYLQNLGQGPELLIRYENEEAVDDSQLPKDRFSAERLKGVDSTLKIQPAELGDSAVYLCASSWGVAGVNEQFFGPGTRLTVL.

This clonotype turned up a few times. The V and J genes are TRBV4-1 and TRBJ1-5; 8 nucleotides align to TRBD1. The V segment lost 0 bases and the J segment 0 bases; nucleotides outside the gene matches: 13. This CDR3 is 20 amino acids long. Germline-derived CDR1 and CDR2 are MGHRA and YSYEKL. The CDR3 protein is CASSQDFGQGYSYSNQPQHF. CDR3 in DNA: TGCGCCAGCAGCCAAGACTTTGGACAGGGCTATTCCTATAGCAATCAGCCCCAGCATTTT.

The J gene is TRBJ1-6, the V gene TRBV28; 8 bases map to TRBD1. V lost 4 bases, J lost 7 bases, and 6 bases stayed unmatched. Germline CDR1 is MDHEN and CDR2 is SYDVKM. The CDR3 length is 15 residues. For the CDR3, the DNA is TGTGCCAGCAGTTCCTTGACAGGGGAAAATTCACCCCTCCACTTT. Its protein product is CASSSLTGENSPLHF. The entire variable domain, with the rest obtained from reference TRBV28 and TRBJ1-6, is as follows: DVKVTQSSRYLVKRTGEKVFLECVQDMDHENMFWYRQDPGLGLRLIYFSYDVKMKEKGDIPEGYSVSREKKERFSLILESASTNQTSMYLCASSSLTGENSPLHFGNGTRLTVT.

There are many counts of this clonotype. This rearrangement joins TRBV7-9 to TRBJ2-5; D may match TRBD1 or TRBD2 (5 bases each). Trimming took off 1 base at V and 5 bases at J, with 14 bases between the two ends. CDR1 is SEHNR, CDR2 FQNEAQ, per germline (reference sequence). This CDR3 has 15 residues. The CDR3 here is CASSLDGALAETQYF. CDR3 bases: TGTGCCAGCAGCTTAGATGGGGCATTAGCGGAGACCCAGTACTTC.

This clonotype was detected only a few times. V gene TRBV5-5 combines with J gene TRBJ2-1; 12 bases map to TRBD2. Germline V lookup: CDR1 SGHKS, CDR2 YYEKEE (reference sequence). There are 19 residues in the CDR3. V shed 4 bases, J shed 3 bases, and the junction held 14 bases outside the gene matches. CDR3 in amino acids: CASSKALSSGRALYNEQFF. The CDR3 region has the DNA TGTGCCAGCAGCAAAGCGCTATCTAGCGGGAGGGCCCTCTACAATGAGCAGTTCTTC.

V gene TRBV6-6 combines with J gene TRBJ2-7; 12 bases are a match to TRBD2. The V segment lost 2 bases and the J segment 2 bases; nucleotides outside the gene matches: 4. CDR3 length equals 16 residues. Germline values: CDR1 MNHNY, CDR2 SVGAGI (reference sequence). The CDR3 is CASSYPLAGGTYEQYF. CDR3 coding DNA: TGTGCCAGCAGTTACCCCCTAGCGGGGGGGACCTACGAGCAGTACTTC.

This clonotype appeared many times. This chain joins TRBV6-1 and TRBJ2-3, with D possibly being TRBD2 (7 bases). Germline-derived CDR1 and CDR2 are MNHNS and SASEGT. This CDR3 is 15 amino acids long. The V gene lost 5 bases and the J gene lost 5 bases, with 17 bases spanning the gap. The CDR3 region is CASSIPWGGGDTQYF. For the CDR3, the DNA is TGTGCCAGCAGTATACCTTGGGGGGGCGGAGATACGCAGTATTTT.

This clonotype was recorded at least ten times. The CDR3 loop is CAIMPSGGYEQYF. CDR3 bases: TGTGCCATCATGCCTAGCGGCGGCTACGAGCAGTACTTC. This chain joins TRBV10-3 and TRBJ2-7, with 7 positions matching TRBD2. V was pared by 7 bases and J by 3 bases, with 6 bases of the junction left unmatched. The CDR3 has 13 residues. The germline V gene encodes CDR1 ENHRY and CDR2 SYGVKD.